These 20 T cell receptor beta chains were all obtained from the same sample, sequenced in a study of blood T cell repertoires in COVID-19. Sequencing was performed with immunoSEQ multiplex PCR; in TCRdb, only in-frame clones are kept and a portion is missing. Of about 160,000 clones in the sample, 85% to 95% are singletons; the top ten hold 1.5% to 2.5%. The sequencing input was peripheral blood. All receptors derive from a woman aged 60-70 years with COVID-19, enrolled during active disease.

V gene TRBV11-1 combines with J gene TRBJ1-1, with TRBD1 identical over 7 bases. CDR3 length: 15 residues. V lost 7 bases to trimming and J lost 1 base; unmatched junction nucleotides: 9. Germline lookup yields CDR1 SGHAT and CDR2 FQDESV (reference sequence). The CDR3 here is CASNDPGTANTEAFF. The CDR3 DNA sequence: TGTGCCAGCAACGATCCCGGGACAGCGAACACTGAAGCTTTCTTT.

The rearrangement uses TRBV5-4 and TRBJ2-3; 13 nucleotides line up with TRBD2. CDR1 is SGHNT, CDR2 YYREEE, per germline (reference sequence). Unmatched junction bases numbered 9, after V lost 4 bases and J lost 1 base. The CDR3 sequence is 18 residues long. DNA of the CDR3: TGTGCCAGCAGCCTCACTAGCGGGGGGGCCGGTGGCACAGATACGCAGTATTTT. Amino acid sequence: CASSLTSGGAGGTDTQYF.

The genes are TRBV6-5 and TRBJ2-7, with 7 bases matching TRBD2. Germline V gene lookup returns CDR1 MNHEY and CDR2 SVGAGI. The CDR3 covers 13 residues. Trimming cost V 8 bases and J 6 bases; bases outside gene matches: 10. CDR3 in DNA: TGTGCCAGCGGGTTGGGAGGGTTTAGCGAGCAGTACTTC. The encoded protein is CASGLGGFSEQYF.

This sequence joins TRBV7-3 and TRBJ2-2, with 10 nucleotides matching TRBD1. The germline gives CDR1 SGHTA, CDR2 FQGTGA. V was clipped by 7 bases and J by 6 bases; unmatched bases: 5. CDR3 length equals 14 residues. In DNA form, the CDR3 reads TGTGCCAGCACCCCGACAGGGGGCGCCGGGGAGCTGTTTTTT. Translation: CASTPTGGAGELFF.

V is TRBV5-1 and J is TRBJ2-1; TRBD2 is a possible D gene (6 bases). Germline lookup yields CDR1 SGHRS and CDR2 YFSETQ. This CDR3 has 17 amino acids. The V and J ends lost 0 bases and 6 bases respectively, with 19 bases between them. CDR3 residues: CASSLEFGTGTFNEQFF. The CDR3 bases are TGCGCCAGCAGCTTGGAGTTCGGGACTGGGACTTTCAATGAGCAGTTCTTC.

V and J are TRBV4-1 and TRBJ1-2; D gene unclear. V lost 0 bases and J 6 bases, leaving 8 bases between the germline ends. Germline lookup yields CDR1 MGHRA and CDR2 YSYEKL. CDR3 length: 13 residues. The CDR3 here is CASSQDWQDGYTF. The CDR3 bases are TGCGCCAGCAGCCAAGATTGGCAGGATGGCTACACCTTC.

The chain links TRBV5-5 to TRBJ2-3, with no clear D. The germline CDR1 and CDR2 sequences are SGHKS and YYEKEE (reference sequence). CDR3 length equals 14 residues. Trimming stripped 0 bases from V and 1 base from J, with 6 bases between. The CDR3 here is CASSLAGRTDTQYF. The CDR3 DNA is TGTGCCAGCAGCTTGGCTGGCCGCACAGATACGCAGTATTTT.

The rearrangement joins TRBV3-1 (or the pseudogene TRBV3-2) to TRBJ1-3; no clear D. Germline values: CDR1 LGHDT, CDR2 YNNKEL (reference sequence). The V and J ends lost 3 bases and 0 bases respectively, with 3 bases between them. The CDR3 runs to 13 residues. This chain's CDR3 is CASSQSSGNTIYF. The CDR3 nucleotides are TGTGCCAGCAGCCAGAGCTCTGGAAACACCATATATTTT.

The genes are TRBV13 and TRBJ1-2; 10 nucleotides align to TRBD1. The CDR3 runs to 14 residues. The J segment lost 8 bases and the V segment lost 5 bases, leaving 8 bases of the junction unmatched. The V gene's germline CDR1 is PRHDT and CDR2 FYEKMQ (reference sequence). CDR3 in DNA: TGTGCCAGCAGCCCGGGACAGGGGACAGGGGGCTACACCTTC. This translates into CASSPGQGTGGYTF.

CDR3 in DNA: TGTGCCAGTAGTAGGAGGGCTGAAGCTTTCTTT. Protein product: CASSRRAEAFF. The chain recombines TRBV19 with TRBJ1-1; D is uncertain. This CDR3 is 11 amino acids long. Germline CDR1 reads LNHDA; CDR2 reads SQIVND (reference sequence). Trimming took 4 bases from V and 6 from J, leaving 6 bases between them.

The chain uses TRBV11-3 and TRBJ1-1; no reliable D call. The length of the CDR3 is 11 residues. V gave up 3 bases and J gave up 6 bases, with 5 bases separating them. The V gene's germline CDR1 is SGHNT and CDR2 YENEEA. CDR3 bases: TGTGCCAGCAGCTTGGCCCCTGAAGCTTTCTTT. Amino acids: CASSLAPEAFF.

The chain recombines TRBV6-5 with TRBJ1-1; tentatively, D is TRBD1 (5 bases). The CDR3 is 14 residues long. Germline CDR1 reads MNHEY; CDR2 reads SVGAGI. Trimming took off 8 bases at V and 5 bases at J, with 18 bases between the two ends. Written as DNA, the CDR3 is TGTGCCAGCCTATATCGGGAGGGGATGACTGAAGCTTTCTTT. This gives the protein CASLYREGMTEAFF.

The chain has TRBV5-1 and TRBJ1-2; TRBD1 is a possible D gene (6 bases). Germline CDR1 SGHRS, CDR2 YFSETQ. The CDR3 totals 16 residues. V was trimmed by 0 bases and J by 4 bases, leaving 16 bases between them. The CDR3: CASSLVVAGAGYGYTF. CDR3 nucleotide sequence: TGCGCCAGCAGCTTGGTCGTGGCAGGGGCCGGCTATGGCTACACCTTC.

The chain is built from TRBV19 and TRBJ2-5; D is possibly TRBD2 (6 bases). The germline V and J ends were trimmed by 3 bases and 1 base, with 9 bases remaining between them. From germline, CDR1 is LNHDA and CDR2 SQIVND (reference sequence). The CDR3 sequence is 14 residues long. The CDR3 sequence: CASSIRRGQETQYF. In DNA, the CDR3 is TGTGCCAGTAGTATCAGGAGGGGCCAAGAGACCCAGTACTTC.

This chain links TRBV19 with TRBJ2-7; TRBD1 matches 7 bases. CDR3 length equals 14 residues. Unmatched junction bases numbered 10, after V lost 10 bases and J lost 1 base. The V gene's germline CDR1 is LNHDA and CDR2 SQIVND (reference sequence). The CDR3 reads CATTQMGQSYEQYF. CDR3 nucleotides: TGTGCCACTACCCAAATGGGACAGTCCTACGAGCAGTACTTC. Using reference TRBV19 and TRBJ2-7 for the parts outside the CDR3, the full variable domain is DGGITQSPKYLFRKEGQNVTLSCEQNLNHDAMYWYRQDPGQGLRLIYYSQIVNDFQKGDIAEGYSVSREKKESFPLTVTSAQKNPTAFYLCATTQMGQSYEQYFGPGTRLTVT.

V usage is TRBV4-3 and J usage is TRBJ1-1; no firm D call. Germline CDR1 LGHNA, CDR2 YSLEER. Trimming stripped 4 bases from V and 0 bases from J, with 9 bases between. The CDR3 is 14 amino acids. The CDR3 nucleotides are TGCGCCAGCAGCCCCACTACTATGAACACTGAAGCTTTCTTT. Translated: CASSPTTMNTEAFF.

This chain joins TRBV9 and TRBJ2-3, with 12 bases fitting TRBD2. CDR1 is SGDLS, CDR2 YYNGEE, per germline. The CDR3 has 18 residues. V shed 3 bases, J shed 2 bases, and the junction held 10 bases outside the gene matches. For the CDR3, the DNA is TGTGCCAGCAGCGCACCCGGGACTAGCGGGCGATCCACAGATACGCAGTATTTT. Translating gives CASSAPGTSGRSTDTQYF.

This clone was counted between two and nine times. V and J are TRBV27 and TRBJ2-5; 9 nucleotides line up with TRBD2. Trimming took 5 bases from V and 3 from J; bases not matched to a gene: 13. This CDR3 region has 17 residues. Germline CDR1 is MNHEY and CDR2 is SMNVEV (reference sequence). The CDR3 is CASSPEMTSGIEETQYF. As DNA, the CDR3 is TGTGCCAGCAGTCCTGAAATGACTAGCGGAATCGAAGAGACCCAGTACTTC.

The CDR3: CASSTQQGSETQYF. As DNA, the CDR3 is TGTGCCAGCAGCACCCAACAGGGTTCCGAGACCCAGTACTTC. V and J are TRBV7-9 and TRBJ2-5; D is perhaps TRBD1 (6 bases). The CDR3 contains 14 residues. In germline, CDR1 is SEHNR, CDR2 FQNEAQ (reference sequence). With 5 bases removed from V and 5 bases from J, the gap between germline ends came to 15 bases.

This chain connects TRBV5-1 to TRBJ2-1; TRBD1 aligns across 11 bases. Germline CDR1 and CDR2: SGHRS and YFSETQ. Trimming cost V 4 bases and J 7 bases; bases outside gene matches: 4. The CDR3 sequence is 14 residues long. CDR3: CASSLRDRGNEQFF. The CDR3 DNA sequence: TGCGCCAGCAGCCTAAGGGACAGGGGGAATGAGCAGTTCTTC.